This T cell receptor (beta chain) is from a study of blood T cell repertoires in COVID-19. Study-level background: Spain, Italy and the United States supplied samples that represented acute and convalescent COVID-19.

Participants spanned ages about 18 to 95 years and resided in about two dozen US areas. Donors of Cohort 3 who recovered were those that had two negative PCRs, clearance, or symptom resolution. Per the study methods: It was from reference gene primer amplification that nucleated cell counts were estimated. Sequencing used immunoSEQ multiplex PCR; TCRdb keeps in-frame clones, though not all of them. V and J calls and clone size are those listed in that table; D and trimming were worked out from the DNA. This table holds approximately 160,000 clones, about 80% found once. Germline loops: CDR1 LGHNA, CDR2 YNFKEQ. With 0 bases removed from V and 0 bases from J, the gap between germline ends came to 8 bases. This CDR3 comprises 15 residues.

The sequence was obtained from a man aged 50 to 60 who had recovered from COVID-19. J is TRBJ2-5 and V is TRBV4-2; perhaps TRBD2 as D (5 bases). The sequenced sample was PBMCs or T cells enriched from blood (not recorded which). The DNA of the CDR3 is TGTGCCAGCAGCCAAGATAGGACTCACCAAGAGACCCAGTACTTC. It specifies CASSQDRTHQETQYF.